This T cell receptor beta chain was sequenced during a study of T cell responses to AZD1222 COVID-19 vaccine (dated by TCRdb to about 2021). Turning to the overall study: TCR sequencing covered approximately 230 trial participants: 200 to 220 given two doses of AZD1222 and around 25 given two doses of MenACWY control vaccine. Enrollment into the trials was organized by age into subgroups of 18-55, 56-69 and 70-plus years, and those subgroups contained roughly 140, 27 and 60 TCR-sequenced participants, respectively.

Sequences MDHEN (CDR1) and SYDVKM (CDR2) are obtained from the germline V gene. Trimming takes 5 bases from V and 0 bases from J, and the germline ends sit 14 bases apart. Including cysteine and phenylalanine, the CDR3 has 16 amino acids. Only the CDR3 part of the read is kept: 48 bases, read in frame from the first base. Summary of the overall study and its limitations: Because no day 14 peak-response samples were available, repertoires were characterized only after the peak T cell response. Vaccine-associated CD4 TCRs spanned the whole spike protein, with dominant responses in regions 160-218 and 743-854. The 56-69-year group was small, and its depth increase did not reach significance, likely because of low power. A significant rise in spike-specific TCR breadth and depth was observed after two AZD1222 doses relative to day 0 and relative to MenACWY recipients. Conclusions about previously exposed vaccinees are limited because only a handful of AZD1222 recipients were SARS-CoV-2 seropositive at baseline. Reportedly, almost half of the unique spike-specific TCRs recognized epitopes lying outside the regions that are mutated in the B.1.351 and B.1.1.7 variants. Participants were mostly white British, with more females than males. The authors suggested clonal diversity may have been underestimated.

The CDR3 regions of human TCRbeta chains were analyzed by immunosequencing. On the authors' methods: TCRs in the repertoires were compared against a reference library of SARS-CoV-2-specific TCRs that had been generated with the MIRA antigen-specificity platform. Breadth was defined as the fraction of unique TCRs that were SARS-CoV-2-associated. Depth was defined as the fraction of total T cells that were SARS-CoV-2-associated. Using the MIRA data, every spike-specific TCR was mapped to the spike region that the TCR reacted to and assigned to either a CD4 or a CD8 class. Log10-transformed breadth and depth values were compared by one-way ANOVA with Sidak's multiple comparisons tests. As stored in TCRdb, this immuneACCESS dataset retains in-frame rearrangements with V and J assigned. A fraction of the clones does not appear; measured against another copy, unresolved V genes explain less than half of the discrepancy, and the remainder lacks a known reason. V, J and clone size were drawn from that table, and D and trimming were deduced from the DNA. The sample records 100,000 to 150,000 clones, around 91% of which are singletons. The top ten clones comprise about 4.3% of the sample.

This clone was recorded only once. The antigen it recognizes is unknown. No base quality values were provided; no much bigger clone lies one nucleotide off. Sample time point, as interpreted from the label and publication: baseline before first vaccination. The label giving this sample's treatment or condition can be read as: meningococcal conjugate vaccine given as trial control. Samples from vaccinated people were obtained from the UK trials COV001 and COV002, which included a single-blind randomized controlled phase 2/3 trial of AZD1222 (ChAdOx1 nCoV-19) in healthy adults. For TCRbeta chain sequencing, PBMC samples were collected from trial participants at day 0 and at day 28 after the second dose.

This receptor was taken from an adult in good health. The source material was peripheral blood, sampled on day 0 of MenACWY control vaccination. Recombination linked TRBV28 to TRBJ1-5, with the D gene uncertain. The sequenced DNA: TGTGCCAGCAGTCCCGCACAATCATATAGCAATCAGCCCCAGCATTTT. Protein translation: CASSPAQSYSNQPQHF. Reference TRBV28 and TRBJ1-5 proteins supply the regions before and after the CDR3; the full variable domain is: DVKVTQSSRYLVKRTGEKVFLECVQDMDHENMFWYRQDPGLGLRLIYFSYDVKMKEKGDIPEGYSVSREKKERFSLILESASTNQTSMYLCASSPAQSYSNQPQHFGDGTRLSIL.